This T cell receptor beta chain is from a study of T cell responses to AZD1222 COVID-19 vaccine. About the research overall: Doses given second, at about 4 or about 12 weeks, were pooled.

Concerning this clone itself: Its antigen is unidentified.

From germline, CDR1 is LNHDA and CDR2 SQIVND (reference sequence). The length of the CDR3 is 15 residues. V shed 3 bases and J 6 bases; nucleotides not matched to a gene: 6. Repertoires were generated with immunoSEQ multiplex PCR, while TCRdb's copy carries only in-frame clones and drops some. In the table there are 25,000 to 35,000 clones, more than 85% of which are singletons. Findings and limits, study-wide: Most donors were white British and more were female, and clonal diversity was possibly underestimated. Spike was spanned by vaccine-associated CD4 TCRs, with dominance at 160-218 and 743-854. Baseline seropositives among AZD1222 recipients totaled only five to seven.

Material: peripheral blood, obtained on day 0 of AZD1222 vaccination. V is TRBV19 and J is TRBJ2-3; 10 bases match TRBD1. This clonotype was sampled from an adult in good health. CDR3 sequence (DNA): TGTGCCAGTAGTATGACCGGGACAGGGGCCGATACGCAGTATTTT. Residues: CASSMTGTGADTQYF.